This record concerns one TCR beta chain sequence. The antigen is not known. In the same sample, other DNA sequences code for this CDR3. V gave up 0 bases and J gave up 2 bases; unmatched junction bases: 6. CDR3 length: 16 amino acids. Looked up from germline, CDR1 is SGHRS and CDR2 is YFSETQ. Researchers divided each subset's genomic DNA evenly across several immunoSEQ plates. TCRdb keeps only in-frame clones here, not all; method: immunoSEQ multiplex PCR. The table has about 2.4 million clones, approximately 92% seen once. This sample stems from a study of shared clonotypes between healthy human individuals. Study-wide background: Per donor, CD8 memory used one plate, CD8 naive used two, CD4 memory used three and CD4 naive used three. General study findings and limits: Only blood samples were collected, and tissue repertoires likely differ. Estimated richness was generally greater in naive than memory subsets.

The sequence was collected from a man between 18 and 35 years old in good health. The genes are TRBV5-1 and TRBJ2-5, with 8 bases matching TRBD2. The sample taken for sequencing was naive CD4+ T cells sorted from blood. As to subset: CD45RA+ positively selected. This CDR3 reads CASSLGSGGLQETQYF. The CDR3 DNA sequence: TGCGCCAGCAGCTTGGGCAGCGGGGGCCTTCAAGAGACCCAGTACTTC.